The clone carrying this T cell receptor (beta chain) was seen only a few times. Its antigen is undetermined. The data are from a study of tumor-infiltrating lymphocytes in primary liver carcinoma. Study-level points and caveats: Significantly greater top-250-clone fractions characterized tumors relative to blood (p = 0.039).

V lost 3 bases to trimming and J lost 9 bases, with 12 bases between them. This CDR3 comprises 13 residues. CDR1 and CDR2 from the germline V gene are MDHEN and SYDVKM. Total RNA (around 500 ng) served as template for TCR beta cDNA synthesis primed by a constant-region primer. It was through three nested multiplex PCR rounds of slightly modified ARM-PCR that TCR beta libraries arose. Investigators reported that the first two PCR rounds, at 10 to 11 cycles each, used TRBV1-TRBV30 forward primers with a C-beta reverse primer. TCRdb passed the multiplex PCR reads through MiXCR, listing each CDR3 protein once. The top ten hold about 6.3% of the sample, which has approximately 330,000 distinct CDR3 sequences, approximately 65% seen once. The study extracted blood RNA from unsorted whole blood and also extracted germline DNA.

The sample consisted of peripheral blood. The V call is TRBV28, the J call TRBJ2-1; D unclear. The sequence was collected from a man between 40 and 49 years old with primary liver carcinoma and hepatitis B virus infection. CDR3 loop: CASSFSLLREQFF. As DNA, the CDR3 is TGTGCCAGCAGTTTCTCCCTCTTACGTGAGCAGTTCTTC.